These 16 T cell receptor beta chains originate from one sample sequenced in a study of long-term antiretroviral therapy in people with HIV. Researchers ran immunoSEQ v3.0 at survey level. Clones were read by immunoSEQ multiplex PCR, and TCRdb kept only the in-frame ones, dropping some. This sample has approximately 20,000 clones, with 70% to 90% found just once. This specimen was unsorted PBMCs, taken around 4 years after starting antiretroviral therapy. The receptors originated from a man between 18 and 29 years old with HIV.

This chain links TRBV7-2 with TRBJ2-4, with TRBD2 matching 7 bases. Germline assignment: CDR1 SGHTA and CDR2 FQGNSA. CDR3 length equals 15 residues. J was trimmed by 3 bases and V by 3 bases; bases with no gene match: 5. The CDR3 DNA follows: TGTGCCAGCAGCTTGGGGGGGACTAACAAAAACATTCAGTACTTC. Residues: CASSLGGTNKNIQYF.

The chain couples TRBV5-4 to TRBJ2-5, with a tentative D call TRBD1 (6 bases). CDR1 is SGHNT, CDR2 YYREEE, per germline (reference sequence). The CDR3 has 18 residues. V shed 1 base and J shed 1 base, with 20 bases lying between them. The CDR3, as DNA: TGTGCCAGCAGCTTGAGGTCGGGGACAACAACCCTCCAAGAGACCCAGTACTTC. It yields the protein CASSLRSGTTTLQETQYF.

This rearrangement joins TRBV10-3 to TRBJ1-5, with D perhaps TRBD1 (6 bases). The CDR3 extends over 13 amino acids. Germline loops: CDR1 ENHRY, CDR2 SYGVKD. V was cut by 7 bases and J by 5 bases, with 12 bases left in between. CDR3 sequence reads: CAITDYRDQPQHF. The CDR3 DNA follows: TGTGCCATCACCGATTACAGGGATCAGCCCCAGCATTTT.

V gene TRBV6-4 combines with J gene TRBJ2-3; 8 bases agree with TRBD2. Trimming removed 0 bases from V and 5 bases from J; junction bases left unmatched: 10. From germline, CDR1 is MRHNA and CDR2 SNTAGT. This CDR3 has 17 amino acids. The CDR3 loop reads CASSDSNSGAPLDTQYF. The CDR3 DNA reads TGTGCCAGCAGTGACTCTAATAGCGGGGCTCCCTTAGATACGCAGTATTTT.

This chain links TRBV9 with TRBJ1-6; D uncertain. This CDR3 comprises 15 residues. V shed 0 bases and J shed 5 bases, with 9 bases lying between them. CDR1 and CDR2 (germline): SGDLS, YYNGEE. The DNA of the CDR3 is TGTGCCAGCAGCGTAGGGCACGGAGATAATTCACCCCTCCACTTT. It translates to CASSVGHGDNSPLHF.

J is TRBJ1-1 and V is TRBV28; D is possibly TRBD1 (6 bases). CDR3 length: 16 residues. CDR1 and CDR2 from the germline V gene are MDHEN and SYDVKM. The germline V and J ends were trimmed by 5 bases and 4 bases, with 20 bases remaining between them. The CDR3 region has the DNA TGTGCCAGCAGTCCCCAATCACCAGGGGACGGCACTGAAGCTTTCTTT. This gives the protein CASSPQSPGDGTEAFF.

The chain links TRBV4-1 to TRBJ1-5; D unclear. Per germline, CDR1 MGHRA and CDR2 YSYEKL. This CDR3 region has 16 residues. V gave up 1 base and J gave up 2 bases, with 12 bases separating them. CDR3 bases: TGCGCCAGCAGCCAAGTTGTGTTTAGAGGCAATCAGCCCCAGCATTTT. Encoded protein: CASSQVVFRGNQPQHF.

J is TRBJ1-2 and V is TRBV18; 9 nucleotides match TRBD1. Looked up from germline, CDR1 is KGHSH and CDR2 is LQKENI. The CDR3 runs to 14 residues. After removal of 3 bases from V and 1 base from J, the junction contained 0 bases not matched to a gene. CDR3 in amino acids: CASSPGQGNYGYTF. The CDR3 DNA is TGTGCCAGCTCACCGGGACAGGGTAACTATGGCTACACCTTC.

This clone appeared a single time. The V call is TRBV6-6, the J call TRBJ1-5; 9 nucleotides agree with TRBD1. The CDR3 runs 15 residues. The germline V gene encodes CDR1 MNHNY and CDR2 SVGAGI (reference sequence). V gave up 4 bases and J gave up 3 bases; unmatched junction bases: 4. CDR3 loop: CASSLGQGNNQPQHF. Here the CDR3 DNA reads TGTGCCAGCAGTTTAGGACAGGGGAACAATCAGCCCCAGCATTTT.

The rearrangement joins TRBV15 to TRBJ1-5; TRBD1 is a possible D gene (5 bases). The V and J ends lost 0 bases and 7 bases respectively, with 19 bases between them. Germline V gene data show CDR1 as LNHNV and CDR2 as YYDKDF (reference sequence). CDR3 length equals 17 residues. The CDR3 loop reads CATSRDRAGLSPQPQHF. The CDR3 DNA reads as TGTGCCACCAGCAGAGATCGTGCGGGGCTTTCACCACAGCCCCAGCATTTT.

This chain joins TRBV9 and TRBJ1-2; D not resolved. Per the germline V gene, CDR1 is SGDLS and CDR2 is YYNGEE. The germline V and J ends were trimmed by 0 bases and 8 bases, with 17 bases remaining between them. CDR3 size: 15 residues. The CDR3 DNA sequence: TGTGCCAGCAGCGTAGCACCCGATCTTGGCGACGGCTACACCTTC. Translating it yields CASSVAPDLGDGYTF.

This sequence joins TRBV5-1 and TRBJ1-6, with 7 bases identical to TRBD1. This CDR3 region has 15 residues. Germline values: CDR1 SGHRS, CDR2 YFSETQ. The junction had 2 bases not matched to a gene; V was cut back by 0 bases and J by 5 bases. CDR3 residues: CASSLGGTDNSPLHF. CDR3 nucleotide sequence: TGCGCCAGCAGCTTGGGGGGGACAGATAATTCACCCCTCCACTTT. The full variable domain, with the rest looked up from reference TRBV5-1 and TRBJ1-6, is KAGVTQTPRYLIKTRGQQVTLSCSPISGHRSVSWYQQTPGQGLQFLFEYFSETQRNKGNFPGRFSGRQFSNSRSEMNVSTLELGDSALYLCASSLGGTDNSPLHFGNGTRLTVT.

V usage is TRBV5-1 and J usage is TRBJ2-3, with D possibly TRBD2 on 6 matching bases. The germline gives CDR1 SGHRS, CDR2 YFSETQ. V was clipped by 1 base and J by 0 bases, with 9 bases between them. The CDR3 spans 15 residues. CDR3 coding DNA: TGCGCCAGCAGCTTGCTGGGACTTAGCACAGATACGCAGTATTTT. It is translated as CASSLLGLSTDTQYF.

This clone was found once. The chain recombines TRBV5-1 with TRBJ1-4; D might be TRBD1 (6 bases). CDR3 length equals 17 residues. The germline V gene has CDR1 SGHRS and CDR2 YFSETQ. The V and J ends lost 0 bases and 3 bases respectively, with 15 bases between them. CDR3: CASSLAGSGAANEKLFF. In DNA, the CDR3 is TGCGCCAGCAGCTTGGCCGGGTCGGGGGCAGCTAATGAAAAACTGTTTTTT.

This rearrangement joins TRBV7-8 to TRBJ1-2; 7 positions match TRBD1. There are 13 residues in the CDR3. The germline V gene encodes CDR1 SGHVS and CDR2 FQNEAQ. V lost 5 bases, J lost 4 bases, and 4 bases stayed unmatched. The DNA of the CDR3 is TGTGCCAGCAGCCACGGGACAGTCTATGGCTACACCTTC. Its protein product is CASSHGTVYGYTF.

V gene TRBV19 combines with J gene TRBJ1-2; D not resolved. CDR1 and CDR2 from the germline V gene are LNHDA and SQIVND (reference sequence). Trimming removed 10 bases at V and 4 bases at J, with 16 bases between. This CDR3 comprises 13 residues. CDR3 protein: CATHGRYAYGYTF. The CDR3 DNA is TGTGCCACCCATGGGAGGTACGCCTATGGCTACACCTTC.